The rows below give T cell receptor beta chains drawn from one sample of a study of blood T cell repertoires in COVID-19. Clones were read by immunoSEQ multiplex PCR, and TCRdb kept only the in-frame ones, dropping some. The table has 55,000 or so clones, 80% to 90% seen once. The sequencing sample was made of peripheral blood. These receptors came from a woman aged 55-70 years with COVID-19, enrolled during active disease. The CDR3 runs from the conserved cysteine through the conserved F or W. A D gene is named only where the DNA matches it firmly. Rows may omit the clone size; those that give it use once, few, many or a size class.

-	TRBV6-6	TRBJ2-7	-	CASSYDGSSYEQYF	TGTGCCAGCAGTTACGACGGGAGCTCCTACGAGCAGTACTTC
-	TRBV6-2/TRBV6-3	TRBJ2-3	TRBD2	CASSPRAGGLTDTQYF	TGTGCCAGCAGCCCTCGAGCGGGAGGGCTGACAGATACGCAGTATTTT
-	TRBV5-5	TRBJ2-6	TRBD2	CASSLAGGRAHSGANVLTF	TGTGCCAGCAGCTTGGCCGGGGGGAGGGCCCATTCTGGGGCCAACGTCCTGACTTTC
-	TRBV7-8	TRBJ1-1	-	CASSSTQTVNTEAFF	TGTGCCAGCAGCTCGACACAGACAGTCAACACTGAAGCTTTCTTT
-	TRBV3-1/TRBV3-2	TRBJ2-1	TRBD2	CASSLSGRSYNEQFF	TGTGCCAGCAGCCTGAGCGGGAGAAGCTACAATGAGCAGTTCTTC
-	TRBV14	TRBJ2-3	TRBD1	CASSQDTGGLADTQYF	TGTGCCAGCAGCCAAGACACAGGGGGCCTAGCAGATACGCAGTATTTT
-	TRBV19	TRBJ1-1	-	CASSYGGFTEAFF	TGTGCCAGTAGTTATGGCGGGTTCACTGAAGCTTTCTTT
-	TRBV7-9	TRBJ2-1	TRBD2	CASSLRGLADNEQFF	TGTGCCAGCAGCTTGCGGGGACTAGCGGATAATGAGCAGTTCTTC
once	TRBV10-3	TRBJ2-2	-	CATKGEGGANTGELFF	TGTGCCACCAAGGGGGAGGGAGGCGCGAACACCGGGGAGCTGTTTTTT
-	TRBV19	TRBJ2-2	-	CASSMVRGDTGELFF	TGTGCCAGTAGTATGGTCCGGGGAGACACCGGGGAGCTGTTTTTT
few	TRBV7-8	TRBJ2-6	-	CASSQSGANVLTF	TGTGCCAGCAGTCAATCTGGGGCCAACGTCCTGACTTTC
few	TRBV2	TRBJ2-7	TRBD1	CASSKTGWDSYEQYF	TGTGCCAGCAGTAAGACAGGGTGGGACTCCTACGAGCAGTACTTC
-	TRBV27	TRBJ1-6	TRBD1	CASRSLGTGASPLHF	TGTGCCAGCAGGTCCCTCGGGACAGGGGCTTCACCCCTCCACTTT
few	TRBV30	TRBJ1-3	TRBD1	CAWRKYRGSGNTIYF	TGTGCCTGGAGAAAATACAGGGGCTCTGGAAACACCATATATTTT
-	TRBV13	TRBJ2-1	TRBD1	CASSRLGTGYNEQFF	TGTGCCAGCAGCCGTCTGGGGACAGGGTACAATGAGCAGTTCTTC
once	TRBV20-1	TRBJ1-2	TRBD1	CSASRTGGLVGYTF	TGCAGTGCTAGTCGAACAGGGGGCCTTGTCGGCTACACCTTC
-	TRBV25-1	TRBJ2-7	TRBD2	CASWRSSGIPYEQYF	TGTGCCAGCTGGAGGTCTAGCGGGATCCCCTACGAGCAGTACTTC
-	TRBV27	TRBJ1-2	TRBD1	CASSTGANYGYTF	TGTGCCAGCAGTACAGGGGCGAACTATGGCTACACCTTC
-	TRBV3-1/TRBV3-2	TRBJ2-3	-	CASSPGVPTDTQYF	TGTGCCAGCAGCCCGGGAGTTCCAACAGATACGCAGTATTTT
few	TRBV7-8	TRBJ2-7	TRBD1	CASKVGTGVTYEQYF	TGTGCCAGCAAAGTTGGGACAGGAGTAACCTACGAGCAGTACTTC
-	TRBV2	TRBJ2-1	TRBD2	CASSEGPSGSSYNEQFF	TGTGCCAGCAGTGAGGGACCTAGCGGGAGTTCCTACAATGAGCAGTTCTTC
-	TRBV5-8	TRBJ2-7	TRBD1	CASSRPLTGDNYEQYF	TGTGCCAGCAGCCGACCCCTCACAGGGGACAACTACGAGCAGTACTTC
few	TRBV5-1	TRBJ1-1	-	CASSLVQGNTEAFF	TGCGCCAGCAGCTTGGTCCAGGGTAACACTGAAGCTTTCTTT
-	TRBV5-5	TRBJ1-1	-	CASSLEGRVNTEAFF	TGTGCCAGCAGCTTGGAGGGCAGGGTAAACACTGAAGCTTTCTTT
-	TRBV11-2	TRBJ1-5	-	CARRKARSNQPQHF	TGTGCCAGGAGGAAAGCGAGGAGCAATCAGCCCCAGCATTTT
-	TRBV11-1	TRBJ2-7	-	CASTLEAGVSEQYF	TGTGCCAGCACCCTGGAGGCAGGGGTTTCCGAGCAGTACTTC
once	TRBV27	TRBJ2-7	TRBD2	CASSLSKPSGSLPSEQYF	TGTGCCAGCAGTTTATCGAAGCCTAGCGGGAGTTTACCTAGCGAGCAGTACTTC
-	TRBV6-5	TRBJ1-1	TRBD1	CAGGTGTGNTEAFF	TGTGCCGGGGGGACCGGGACAGGGAACACTGAAGCTTTCTTT
-	TRBV19	TRBJ2-1	TRBD1	CASMDRGTYNEQFF	TGTGCCAGTATGGACAGGGGGACCTACAATGAGCAGTTCTTC
-	TRBV11-3	TRBJ2-7	-	CASSLRGLTYEQYF	TGTGCCAGCAGCTTAAGAGGGTTAACCTACGAGCAGTACTTC
-	TRBV19	TRBJ1-2	TRBD1	CASSSDRGRLAGYTF	TGTGCCAGTAGTTCGGACAGGGGGAGGCTTGCTGGCTACACCTTC
-	TRBV9	TRBJ2-6	-	CASSLVKSGANVLTF	TGTGCCAGCAGCTTAGTCAAATCTGGGGCCAACGTCCTGACTTTC
-	TRBV3-1/TRBV3-2	TRBJ2-1	-	CASSQEVGAPYNEQFF	TGTGCCAGCAGCCAAGAAGTGGGGGCCCCTTACAATGAGCAGTTCTTC
-	TRBV28	TRBJ1-2	-	CASSSGGYGYTF	TGTGCCAGCAGTTCGGGGGGATATGGCTACACCTTC
-	TRBV30	TRBJ2-4	TRBD1	CAWIEKVGQRGLAKNIQYF	TGTGCCTGGATTGAGAAAGTGGGACAGAGGGGCCTAGCCAAAAACATTCAGTACTTC
once	TRBV15	TRBJ1-4	-	CATSRDPQGTGNEKLFF	TGTGCCACCAGCAGAGATCCTCAGGGCACAGGTAATGAAAAACTGTTTTTT
-	TRBV7-9	TRBJ1-1	-	CASSLRTEAFF	TGTGCCAGCAGCTTGCGCACTGAAGCTTTCTTT
-	TRBV24-1	TRBJ2-3	-	CATSPGQSSTDTQYF	TGTGCCACCAGTCCCGGACAGAGTAGTACCGATACGCAGTATTTT
-	TRBV6-1	TRBJ1-2	-	CASSDQGRGYGYTF	TGTGCCAGCAGTGACCAGGGCAGGGGCTATGGCTACACCTTC
-	TRBV6-2/TRBV6-3	TRBJ2-3	-	CASSYSRSSTDTQYF	TGTGCCAGCAGTTACTCGCGGTCTAGCACAGATACGCAGTATTTT
medium-sized	TRBV24-1	TRBJ2-7	TRBD1	CATSDPGQGVYEQYF	TGTGCCACCAGTGACCCGGGACAGGGTGTCTACGAGCAGTACTTC